This T cell receptor (beta chain) was obtained from a study of tumor and adjacent non-tumor tissue in lung cancer. Findings of the study overall: Shorter survival was associated with higher TCR diversity in tumors.

No cell sorting was done before RNA was extracted from the tissue. TCRbeta libraries were built with three rounds of nested PCR, modified from ARM-PCR. TCRdb re-analysed the multiplex PCR reads in MiXCR, keeping a single row per CDR3 protein. Among roughly 120,000 distinct CDR3 sequences listed, approximately 82% were seen once. Comments on this clonotype: Its antigen is unidentified.

The CDR3 has 17 residues. Germline loops: CDR1 MGHRA, CDR2 YSYEKL. V trimming: 2 bases; J trimming: 2 bases; junction bases outside the gene matches: 11. This chain connects TRBV4-1 to TRBJ2-5; 7 nucleotides line up with TRBD1. This clonotype was obtained from a woman aged 60-70 years with non-small cell lung cancer. The source material was lung tumor tissue. This chain's CDR3 is CASSQIRGTDYQETQYF. In DNA, the CDR3 is TGCGCCAGCAGCCAAATTCGTGGGACAGACTATCAAGAGACCCAGTACTTC.